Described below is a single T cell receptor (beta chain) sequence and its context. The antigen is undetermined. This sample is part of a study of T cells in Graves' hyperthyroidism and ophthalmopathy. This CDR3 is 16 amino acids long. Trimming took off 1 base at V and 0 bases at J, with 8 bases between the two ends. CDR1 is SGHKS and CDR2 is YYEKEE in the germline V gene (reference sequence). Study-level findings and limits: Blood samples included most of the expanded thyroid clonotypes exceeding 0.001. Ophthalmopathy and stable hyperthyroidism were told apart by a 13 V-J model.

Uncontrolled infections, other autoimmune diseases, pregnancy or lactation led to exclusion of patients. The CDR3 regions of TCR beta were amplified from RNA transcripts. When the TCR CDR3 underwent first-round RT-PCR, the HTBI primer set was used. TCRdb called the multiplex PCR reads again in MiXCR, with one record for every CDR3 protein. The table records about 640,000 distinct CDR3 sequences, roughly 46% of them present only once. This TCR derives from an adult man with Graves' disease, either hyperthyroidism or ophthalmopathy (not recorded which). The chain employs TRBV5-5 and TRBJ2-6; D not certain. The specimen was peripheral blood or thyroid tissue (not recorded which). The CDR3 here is CASSLRWSSGANVLTF. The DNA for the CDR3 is TGTGCCAGCAGCTTGAGGTGGTCCTCTGGGGCCAACGTCCTGACTTTC.